Presented here are 17 T cell receptor beta chains from one specimen sequenced in a study of cytomegalovirus exposure and HLA in healthy donors (dated by TCRdb to between 2016 and 2019). The library was prepared using the immunoSEQ multiplex PCR assay. The multiplex PCR relied on a mix of 60 forward primers for TCR Vbeta segments and 13 reverse primers for TCR Jbeta segments. TCRdb mirrors the immuneACCESS table, restricted to in-frame sequences. Some clones are absent from its copies; in checked studies, under half trace to an unresolved V gene, and the reason for the others is unknown. Within this sample are roughly 180,000 clones, with around 74% of them counted one time only. The ten most abundant clones make up approximately 2.4% of the sample. Sample: PBMCs. The origin of the receptors is a female donor in good health and CMV-seronegative.

The chain uses TRBV6-1 and TRBJ2-3; 7 bases agree with TRBD2. Germline-derived CDR1 and CDR2 are MNHNS and SASEGT. The ends lost 1 base at V and 5 bases at J; junction bases unmatched: 12. This CDR3 has 17 amino acids. This CDR3 is CASSEDSLAAPEDTQYF. For the CDR3, the DNA is TGTGCCAGCAGTGAAGACAGTCTAGCGGCTCCAGAAGATACGCAGTATTTT.

This chain uses TRBV11-2 with TRBJ1-1; the D gene is possibly TRBD1 (6 bases). V dropped 5 bases and J dropped 11 bases, with 12 bases sitting between them. This CDR3 has 11 amino acids. CDR1 is SGHAT, CDR2 FQNNGV, per germline. The CDR3 spells CASSAGQKAFF. CDR3 in DNA: TGTGCCAGCAGCGCCGGACAGAAGGCTTTCTTT.

This clone has just one count. This chain links TRBV11-3 with TRBJ1-5; no definite D call. The CDR3 sequence is 16 residues long. Germline assignment: CDR1 SGHNT and CDR2 YENEEA. The V and J ends lost 1 base and 10 bases respectively, with 20 bases between them. CDR3 sequence (DNA): TGTGCCAGCAGCTTAGGTATTGGTGGGAGCCCAGGACCCCAGCATTTT. Translating it yields CASSLGIGGSPGPQHF.

The CDR3 region is CASSSDQGQETQYF. For the CDR3, the DNA is TGTGCCAGCAGTTCGGATCAGGGCCAAGAGACCCAGTACTTC. The chain couples TRBV2 to TRBJ2-5, with D possibly TRBD1 on 5 matching bases. Looked up from germline, CDR1 is SNHLY and CDR2 is FYNNEI. The V and J ends lost 5 bases and 1 base respectively, with 11 bases between them. The CDR3 contains 14 residues.

CDR3 protein: CASSQGQPRGNQPQHF. In DNA, the CDR3 is TGTGCCAGCTCACAGGGACAGCCTCGGGGCAATCAGCCCCAGCATTTT. This chain links TRBV18 with TRBJ1-5; 7 bases line up with TRBD1. Germline trimming cut 4 bases from V and 2 bases from J; bases unmatched to any gene: 8. Looked up from germline, CDR1 is KGHSH and CDR2 is LQKENI. The CDR3 sequence is 16 residues long.

This chain links TRBV9 with TRBJ1-1; D gene ambiguous. This CDR3 has 13 amino acids. Per the germline V gene, CDR1 is SGDLS and CDR2 is YYNGEE. Trimming removed 0 bases at V and 3 bases at J, with 6 bases between. Here the CDR3 reads CASSVVQHTEAFF. In nucleotides, the CDR3 is TGTGCCAGCAGCGTAGTACAGCACACTGAAGCTTTCTTT.

The rearrangement joins TRBV20-1 to TRBJ1-1; D uncertain. V was pared by 0 bases and J by 11 bases, with 10 bases between. Germline CDR1 DFQATT, CDR2 SNEGSKA (reference sequence). The CDR3 runs to 11 residues. The DNA of the CDR3 is TGCAGTGCTAGAGAGCCGTCTGCGGCTTTCTTT. This codes for CSAREPSAAFF.

This sequence joins TRBV14 and TRBJ2-5; 8 positions match TRBD1. J gave up 5 bases and V 11 bases, and 10 bases lay outside the gene matches. Germline CDR1 reads SGHDN; CDR2 reads FVKESK. The CDR3 is made up of 13 amino acids. The CDR3 coding sequence is TGTGCCCCCCGTGACAGGGGTCGCGAGACCCAGTACTTC. It specifies CAPRDRGRETQYF.

The V gene is TRBV18, the J gene TRBJ2-3; 9 nucleotides match TRBD1. Per germline, CDR1 KGHSH and CDR2 LQKENI. With 6 bases clipped from V and 5 bases from J, the junction kept 9 bases outside the gene matches. CDR3 length: 15 residues. The DNA of the CDR3 is TGTGCCAGCTCGATCGCCGGGACAGGGAGAGATACGCAGTATTTT. Translated: CASSIAGTGRDTQYF. Combining the CDR3 with reference TRBV18 and TRBJ2-3 gives the whole variable domain NAGVMQNPRHLVRRRGQEARLRCSPMKGHSHVYWYRQLPEEGLKFMVYLQKENIIDESGMPKERFSAEFPKEGPSILRIQQVVRGDSAAYFCASSIAGTGRDTQYFGPGTRLTVL.

V gene TRBV4-3 combines with J gene TRBJ2-7; no clear D gene. Germline V gives CDR1 LGHNA, CDR2 YSLEER. Trimming took 2 bases from V and 8 from J, leaving 13 bases between them. The CDR3 runs to 13 residues. CDR3 nucleotide sequence: TGCGCCAGCAGCCAAAGATGGCTAGATCAGCAGTACTTC. It is translated as CASSQRWLDQQYF.

The count of this clone is one. The chain recombines TRBV5-6 with TRBJ1-2; 7 bases agree with TRBD1. Germline CDR1 reads SGHDT; CDR2 reads YYEEEE. Trimming removed 4 bases from V and 4 bases from J; junction bases left unmatched: 7. This CDR3 has 14 residues. In DNA form, the CDR3 reads TGTGCCAGCAGCGACCGGGACAGCTTCTATGGCTACACCTTC. It yields the protein CASSDRDSFYGYTF.

The chain is built from TRBV5-4 and TRBJ2-1; 9 nucleotides line up with TRBD1. With V trimmed by 3 bases and J by 7 bases, 8 bases remained unmatched. CDR1 and CDR2 from the germline V gene are SGHNT and YYREEE (reference sequence). This CDR3 region has 15 residues. Here the CDR3 DNA reads TGTGCCAGCAGCTCCTCGGACAGGGGCCTTAATGAGCAGTTCTTC. It is translated as CASSSSDRGLNEQFF.

This clone has only one observation. V usage is TRBV7-9 and J usage is TRBJ2-2; tentative D call: TRBD1 (5 bases). The CDR3 covers 15 residues. Germline V CDR1 and CDR2: SEHNR, FQNEAQ (reference sequence). V was clipped by 6 bases and J by 3 bases, with 14 bases between them. The DNA of the CDR3 is TGTGCCAGCAGTTTTGGAAGCAGGGACACCGGGGAGCTGTTTTTT. Translated: CASSFGSRDTGELFF.

The rearrangement uses TRBV19 and TRBJ2-3; no clear D gene. Looked up from germline, CDR1 is LNHDA and CDR2 is SQIVND (reference sequence). The CDR3 is 14 amino acids. Trimming left V 3 bases short and J 0 bases short, with 7 bases between. The CDR3 region is CASSIQTSTDTQYF. DNA of the CDR3: TGTGCCAGTAGTATTCAGACTAGCACAGATACGCAGTATTTT.

The J gene is TRBJ2-2, the V gene TRBV5-6; 8 bases match TRBD1. Germline lookup yields CDR1 SGHDT and CDR2 YYEEEE. The junction had 5 bases not matched to a gene; V was cut back by 0 bases and J by 7 bases. The CDR3 covers 15 residues. The CDR3 loop is CASSLVDRVGGELFF. DNA for the CDR3: TGTGCCAGCAGCTTGGTGGACAGGGTGGGCGGGGAGCTGTTTTTT.

The J gene is TRBJ2-2, the V gene TRBV9; 12 bases match TRBD2. The trim removed 4 bases at V and 0 bases at J, leaving 7 bases unmatched. CDR1 SGDLS and CDR2 YYNGEE come from the germline V gene. This CDR3 comprises 18 residues. The CDR3 DNA sequence: TGTGCCAGCAGCCCCCGGACTAGCGGGGTCACGAACACCGGGGAGCTGTTTTTT. It translates to CASSPRTSGVTNTGELFF. The variable domain in full, with the rest retrieved from reference TRBV9 and TRBJ2-2, is DSGVTQTPKHLITATGQRVTLRCSPRSGDLSVYWYQQSLDQGLQFLIQYYNGEERAKGNILERFSAQQFPDLHSELNLSSLELGDSALYFCASSPRTSGVTNTGELFFGEGSRLTVL.

J is TRBJ1-5 and V is TRBV9; the match to TRBD1 covers 8 bases. The J segment lost 9 bases and the V segment lost 3 bases, leaving 2 bases of the junction unmatched. This CDR3 contains 12 residues. Per the germline V gene, CDR1 is SGDLS and CDR2 is YYNGEE. CDR3 bases: TGTGCCAGCAGCGAGGGGACAGGGCCCCAGCATTTT. This translates into CASSEGTGPQHF.